Below are 17 T cell receptor beta chains sequenced from a single sample in a study of blood T cell repertoires in COVID-19. The table came from immunoSEQ multiplex PCR; TCRdb's copy has only in-frame clones and leaves some out. Of about 350,000 clones listed, almost 90% are singletons. Specimen: PBMCs or T cells enriched from blood (not recorded which). These receptors were obtained from a woman in her 30s who had been exposed to COVID-19.

CDR3 nucleotides: TGCGCCAGCAGCTCCCACAGTGGTCGCGGGAACGACGAGCAGTACTTC. Amino acids: CASSSHSGRGNDEQYF. The chain couples TRBV5-1 to TRBJ2-7; D perhaps matches TRBD2 (6 bases). The V gene lost 3 bases and the J gene lost 5 bases, with 21 bases spanning the gap. The CDR3 consists of 16 residues. The germline V gene has CDR1 SGHRS and CDR2 YFSETQ. The full variable domain, in which reference TRBV5-1 and TRBJ2-7 provide the parts outside the CDR3, is KAGVTQTPRYLIKTRGQQVTLSCSPISGHRSVSWYQQTPGQGLQFLFEYFSETQRNKGNFPGRFSGRQFSNSRSEMNVSTLELGDSALYLCASSSHSGRGNDEQYFGPGTRLTVT.

This chain connects TRBV11-2 to TRBJ2-7, with no clear D. Looked up from germline, CDR1 is SGHAT and CDR2 is FQNNGV. The CDR3 is 15 amino acids. V lost 5 bases and J 7 bases, leaving 21 bases between the germline ends. The CDR3 sequence is CASSPVAWHDLEQYF. CDR3 nucleotide sequence: TGTGCCAGCAGCCCCGTCGCGTGGCACGACTTGGAGCAGTACTTC.

This clone was recorded only once. The V gene is TRBV3-1 (or the pseudogene TRBV3-2), the J gene TRBJ2-1, with 9 bases matching TRBD2. Germline values: CDR1 LGHDT, CDR2 YNNKEL (reference sequence). The CDR3 has 16 amino acids. Germline trimming cut 0 bases from V and 4 bases from J; bases unmatched to any gene: 4. This CDR3 reads CASSQEGGRVYNEQFF. CDR3 sequence (DNA): TGTGCCAGCAGCCAAGAAGGCGGGAGGGTATACAATGAGCAGTTCTTC.

V is TRBV11-2 and J is TRBJ2-3, with a weak D call TRBD1 (5 bases). There are 15 residues in the CDR3. Germline-derived CDR1 and CDR2 are SGHAT and FQNNGV. V gave up 7 bases and J gave up 8 bases, with 22 bases separating them. The CDR3 region has the DNA TGTGCCAGCAACGTAATCGACAGTTTTCTCGGTACGCAGTATTTT. It codes for CASNVIDSFLGTQYF.

This clone was picked up a small number of times. V gene TRBV27 combines with J gene TRBJ2-4, with 7 bases identical to TRBD2. Germline V gene sequence: CDR1 MNHEY, CDR2 SMNVEV (reference sequence). With 5 bases clipped from V and 3 bases from J, the junction kept 10 bases outside the gene matches. CDR3 length: 16 residues. For the CDR3, the DNA is TGTGCCAGCAGTAGCTGGGACTACCTCATCAAAAACATTCAGTACTTC. It yields the protein CASSSWDYLIKNIQYF.

V usage is TRBV11-2 and J usage is TRBJ2-7; 9 bases map to TRBD2. The CDR3 has 15 residues. Trimming at V came to 4 bases and at J to 4 bases, leaving 8 bases not matched to a gene. In germline, CDR1 is SGHAT, CDR2 FQNNGV. CDR3 region: CASSSDSGRVYEQYF. The DNA of the CDR3 is TGTGCCAGCAGCTCCGATAGCGGGAGAGTTTACGAGCAGTACTTC.

This clone was observed once. The V call is TRBV27, the J call TRBJ2-7, with D possibly being TRBD2 (5 bases). The CDR3 has 15 residues. Germline V gene sequence: CDR1 MNHEY, CDR2 SMNVEV (reference sequence). Trimming stripped 6 bases from V and 4 bases from J, with 19 bases between. The CDR3 reads CASSPLGEGRYEQYF. CDR3 nucleotide sequence: TGTGCCAGCAGCCCCCTAGGCGAGGGCCGGTACGAGCAGTACTTC.

The chain uses TRBV10-3 and TRBJ2-2, with 13 bases matching TRBD2. CDR3 size: 16 residues. Germline-derived CDR1 and CDR2 are ENHRY and SYGVKD. With V trimmed by 6 bases and J by 4 bases, 5 bases remained unmatched. The CDR3 DNA is TGTGCCATCAGCCGGACTAGCGGGAGTGTCACCGGGGAGCTGTTTTTT. Translation gives CAISRTSGSVTGELFF.

The V gene is TRBV27, the J gene TRBJ2-5, with 11 positions matching TRBD2. Germline loops: CDR1 MNHEY, CDR2 SMNVEV (reference sequence). This CDR3 comprises 18 residues. Germline trimming cut 5 bases from V and 3 bases from J; bases unmatched to any gene: 14. In DNA form, the CDR3 reads TGTGCCAGCAGTCCCCACCAGGTAGCGGGAGGGAGTGAAGAGACCCAGTACTTC. This encodes CASSPHQVAGGSEETQYF.

The V gene is TRBV28, the J gene TRBJ1-2; 12 nucleotides match TRBD1. The CDR3 covers 15 residues. V shed 6 bases and J 8 bases; nucleotides not matched to a gene: 10. Germline CDR1 MDHEN, CDR2 SYDVKM. The CDR3 nucleotides read TGTGCCAGCAGACCCCCGGGACAGGGGGCTTTAGGCTACACCTTC. Its translation is CASRPPGQGALGYTF.

The rearrangement uses TRBV7-6 and TRBJ2-3, with 8 bases lining up with TRBD2. The V gene end was trimmed by 5 bases and the J gene end by 2 bases; junction bases not matched to a gene: 9. The CDR3 spans 16 residues. Germline CDR1 and CDR2: SGHVS and FNYEAQ. The CDR3 loop is CASSPRVAGPTDTQYF. The CDR3, as DNA: TGTGCCAGCAGCCCACGGGTAGCGGGACCCACAGATACGCAGTATTTT.

The chain combines TRBV9 with TRBJ2-2, with 8 bases identical to TRBD1. From germline, CDR1 is SGDLS and CDR2 YYNGEE. The CDR3 runs 14 residues. The ends lost 10 bases at V and 1 base at J; junction bases unmatched: 6. In DNA, the CDR3 is TGTGCCGGAAGACAGGGGCTGAACACCGGGGAGCTGTTTTTT. This encodes CAGRQGLNTGELFF.

The CDR3 loop is CASSSPRGRNTGELFF. In DNA, the CDR3 is TGTGCCAGCAGCAGCCCCAGGGGGCGCAACACCGGGGAGCTGTTTTTT. The rearrangement joins TRBV7-9 to TRBJ2-2; 8 bases line up with TRBD1. This CDR3 has 16 amino acids. Losses at the gene ends were 5 bases for V and 2 bases for J; bases not matched to a gene: 7. The germline V gene has CDR1 SEHNR and CDR2 FQNEAQ (reference sequence).

The V call is TRBV18, the J call TRBJ1-2, with 8 bases aligning to TRBD1. The germline gives CDR1 KGHSH, CDR2 LQKENI. The CDR3 covers 14 residues. The ends lost 2 bases at V and 3 bases at J; junction bases unmatched: 2. The CDR3 nucleotides are TGTGCCAGCTCACCAGAGGACAGGGACTATGGCTACACCTTC. Translated: CASSPEDRDYGYTF.

CDR3: CASLAGISDTQYF. As DNA, the CDR3 is TGTGCCAGCTTAGCGGGAATCAGTGATACGCAGTATTTT. This chain joins TRBV28 and TRBJ2-3, with 8 bases identical to TRBD2. V shed 8 bases, J shed 6 bases, and the junction held 7 bases outside the gene matches. Germline CDR1 reads MDHEN; CDR2 reads SYDVKM. CDR3 length: 13 residues. Filled out from reference TRBV28 and TRBJ2-3, the complete variable domain reads DVKVTQSSRYLVKRTGEKVFLECVQDMDHENMFWYRQDPGLGLRLIYFSYDVKMKEKGDIPEGYSVSREKKERFSLILESASTNQTSMYLCASLAGISDTQYFGPGTRLTVL.

V usage is TRBV19 and J usage is TRBJ2-7; the D gene is possibly TRBD2 (7 bases). V was clipped by 2 bases and J by 4 bases, with 18 bases between them. Germline V gives CDR1 LNHDA, CDR2 SQIVND (reference sequence). This CDR3 spans 16 amino acids. The CDR3 DNA sequence: TGTGCCAGTAGTATAACTCGCATGGGGGGGCCTTACGAGCAGTACTTC. Amino acid sequence: CASSITRMGGPYEQYF.

The gene calls are TRBV28 and TRBJ2-1; maybe TRBD2 (5 bases). Germline values: CDR1 MDHEN, CDR2 SYDVKM. V was trimmed by 4 bases and J by 5 bases, leaving 12 bases between them. This CDR3 has 14 residues. CDR3 sequence (DNA): TGTGCCAGCAGTTGGGCGTCGGGGAACAATGAGCAGTTCTTC. Translating it yields CASSWASGNNEQFF.